This T cell receptor beta chain was documented in a study of T cells after somatic rescue of genetic block (TCRdb year 2020). In the study overall: What the study looked at was long-term robustness, specifically in a T-cell system that came about through somatic rescue of a genetic block in T-cell development.

Library creation used the immunoSEQ multiplex PCR assay. TCRdb carries this immuneACCESS record with in-frame sequences only. Its versions omit some clonotypes, under half of them owing to an unresolved V gene in the studies checked, with the rest unexplained. The sample data list about 67,000 clones, and about 90% of these were observed just once. The top ten constitute approximately 3% of the sample. With respect to this clone: It lacks a known antigen. No quality values exist for individual bases; no much larger clone is one base distant.

From a lookup of the germline V gene, CDR1 and CDR2 are SGDLS and YYNGEE. V drops 3 bases and J drops 0 bases, leaving 13 bases in between. The CDR3 spans 17 residues, from the cysteine through the phenylalanine. Only the CDR3 part of the read is kept: 51 bases, read in frame from the first base. The receptor was isolated from a man between 35 and 55 years old. What was sequenced was peripheral blood mononuclear cells (PBMCs). This chain is built from TRBV9 and TRBJ2-6; the D gene assignment is ambiguous. CDR3 reads: CASSGKTRSSGANVLTF. The nucleotides are TGTGCCAGCAGCGGAAAAACCCGGAGCTCTGGGGCCAACGTCCTGACTTTC.